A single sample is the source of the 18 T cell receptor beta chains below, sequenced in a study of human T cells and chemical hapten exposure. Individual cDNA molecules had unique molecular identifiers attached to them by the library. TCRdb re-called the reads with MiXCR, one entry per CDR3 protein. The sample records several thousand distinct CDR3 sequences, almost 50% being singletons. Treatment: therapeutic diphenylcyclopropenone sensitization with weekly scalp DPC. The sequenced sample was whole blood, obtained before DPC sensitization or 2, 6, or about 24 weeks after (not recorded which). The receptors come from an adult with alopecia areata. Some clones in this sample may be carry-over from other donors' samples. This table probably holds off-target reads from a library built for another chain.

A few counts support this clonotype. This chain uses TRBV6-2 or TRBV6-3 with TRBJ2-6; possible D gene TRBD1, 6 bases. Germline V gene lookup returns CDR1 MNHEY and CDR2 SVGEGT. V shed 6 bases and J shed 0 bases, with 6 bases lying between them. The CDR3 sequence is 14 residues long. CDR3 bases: TGTGCCAGCAGCAGGGGCTCTGGGGCCAACGTCCTGACTTTC. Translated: CASSRGSGANVLTF.

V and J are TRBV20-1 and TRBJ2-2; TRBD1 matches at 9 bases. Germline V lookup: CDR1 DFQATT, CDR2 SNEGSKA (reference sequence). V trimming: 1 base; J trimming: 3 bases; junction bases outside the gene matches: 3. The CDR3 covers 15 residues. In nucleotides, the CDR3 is TGCAGTGCTAGAGCACAGGGGGCTGACACCGGGGAGCTGTTTTTT. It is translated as CSARAQGADTGELFF.

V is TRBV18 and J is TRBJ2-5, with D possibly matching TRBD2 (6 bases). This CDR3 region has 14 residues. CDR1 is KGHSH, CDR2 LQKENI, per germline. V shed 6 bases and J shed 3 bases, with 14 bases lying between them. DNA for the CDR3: TGTGCCAGCTCGGTCAACGGAGGGGAAGAGACCCAGTACTTC. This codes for CASSVNGGEETQYF.

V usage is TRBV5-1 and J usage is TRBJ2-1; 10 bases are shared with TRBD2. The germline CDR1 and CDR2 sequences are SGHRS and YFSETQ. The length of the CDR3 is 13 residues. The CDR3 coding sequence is TGCGCTTCTAGCGGGGGATTTTACAATGAGCAGTTCTTC. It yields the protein CASSGGFYNEQFF.

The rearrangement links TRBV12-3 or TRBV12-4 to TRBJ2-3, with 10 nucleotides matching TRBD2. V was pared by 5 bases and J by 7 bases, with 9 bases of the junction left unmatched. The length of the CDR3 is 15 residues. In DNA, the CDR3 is TGTGCCAGCAGTGCAGTGGGGACTAGCGTCCATACGCAGTATTTT. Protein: CASSAVGTSVHTQYF.

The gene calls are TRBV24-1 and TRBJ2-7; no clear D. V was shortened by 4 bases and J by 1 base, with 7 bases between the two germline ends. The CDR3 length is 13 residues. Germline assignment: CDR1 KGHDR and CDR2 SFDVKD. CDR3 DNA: TGTGCCACCAGTGACCATAAATCCTACGAGCAGTACTTC. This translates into CATSDHKSYEQYF.

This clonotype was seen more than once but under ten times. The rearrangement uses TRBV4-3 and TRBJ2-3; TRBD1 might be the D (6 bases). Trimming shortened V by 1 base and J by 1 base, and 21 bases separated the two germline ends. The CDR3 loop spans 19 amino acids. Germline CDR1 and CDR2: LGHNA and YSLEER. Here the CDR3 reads CASSQGGAPGHLRTDTQYF. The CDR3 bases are TGCGCCAGCAGCCAAGGAGGGGCTCCGGGACACCTCCGCACAGATACGCAGTATTTT.

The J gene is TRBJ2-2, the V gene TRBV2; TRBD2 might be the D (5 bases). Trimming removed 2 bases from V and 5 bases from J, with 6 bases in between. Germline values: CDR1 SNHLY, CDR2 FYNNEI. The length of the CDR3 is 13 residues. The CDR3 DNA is TGTGCCAGCAGTGAACGGAGGACCGGGGAGCTGTTTTTT. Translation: CASSERRTGELFF. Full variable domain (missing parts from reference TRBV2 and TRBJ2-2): EPEVTQTPSHQVTQMGQEVILRCVPISNHLYFYWYRQILGQKVEFLVSFYNNEISEKSEIFDDQFSVERPDGSNFTLKIRSTKLEDSAMYFCASSERRTGELFFGEGSRLTVL.

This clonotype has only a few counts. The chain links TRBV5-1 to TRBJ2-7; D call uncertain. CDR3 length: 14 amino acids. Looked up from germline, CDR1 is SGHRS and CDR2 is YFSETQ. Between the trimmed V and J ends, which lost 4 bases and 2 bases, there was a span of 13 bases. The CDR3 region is CASSPSKSTYEQYF. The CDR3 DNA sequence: TGCGCCAGCAGCCCTTCAAAGTCGACCTACGAGCAGTACTTC.

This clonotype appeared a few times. This chain's CDR3 is CASSLGRGLGETQYF. The CDR3 region has the DNA TGTGCCAGCAGCTTGGGACGGGGCTTAGGGGAGACCCAGTACTTC. This chain joins TRBV7-3 and TRBJ2-5; possibly TRBD1 or TRBD2 for D (5 bases each). The ends were cut back, 3 bases at V and 5 bases at J, with 16 bases in the middle. CDR1 and CDR2 (germline): SGHTA, FQGTGA. The CDR3 has 15 residues.

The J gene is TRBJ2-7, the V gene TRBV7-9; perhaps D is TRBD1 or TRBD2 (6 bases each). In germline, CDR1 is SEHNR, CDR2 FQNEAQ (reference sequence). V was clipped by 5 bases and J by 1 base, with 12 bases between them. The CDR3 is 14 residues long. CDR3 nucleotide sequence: TGTGCCAGCAGCCGACAGGAGGGGTCCTACGAGCAGTACTTC. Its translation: CASSRQEGSYEQYF.

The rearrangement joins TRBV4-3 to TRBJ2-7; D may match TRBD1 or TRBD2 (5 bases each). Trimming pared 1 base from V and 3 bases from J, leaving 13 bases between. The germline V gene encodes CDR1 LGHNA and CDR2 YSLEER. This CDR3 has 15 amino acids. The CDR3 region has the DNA TGCGCCAGCAGCCAAGGTTACCGGGACCTCTACGAGCAGTACTTC. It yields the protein CASSQGYRDLYEQYF.

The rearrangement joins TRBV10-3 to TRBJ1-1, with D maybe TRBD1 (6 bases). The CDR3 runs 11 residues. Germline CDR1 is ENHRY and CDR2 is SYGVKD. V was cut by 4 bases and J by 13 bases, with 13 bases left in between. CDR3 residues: CAISGPQGSFF. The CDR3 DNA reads TGTGCCATCAGTGGACCACAGGGTAGTTTCTTT.

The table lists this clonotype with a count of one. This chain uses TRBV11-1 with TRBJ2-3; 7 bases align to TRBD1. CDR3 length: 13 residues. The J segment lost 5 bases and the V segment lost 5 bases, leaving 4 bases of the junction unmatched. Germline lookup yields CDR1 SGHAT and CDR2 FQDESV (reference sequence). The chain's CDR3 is CASSATGRDTQYF. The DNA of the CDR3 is TGTGCCAGCAGCGCGACAGGGAGAGATACGCAGTATTTT.

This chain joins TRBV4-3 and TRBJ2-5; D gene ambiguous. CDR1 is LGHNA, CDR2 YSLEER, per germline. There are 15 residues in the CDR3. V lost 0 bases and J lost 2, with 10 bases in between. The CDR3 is CASSQDLGSQETQYF. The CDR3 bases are TGCGCCAGCAGCCAAGATTTAGGCAGTCAAGAGACCCAGTACTTC.

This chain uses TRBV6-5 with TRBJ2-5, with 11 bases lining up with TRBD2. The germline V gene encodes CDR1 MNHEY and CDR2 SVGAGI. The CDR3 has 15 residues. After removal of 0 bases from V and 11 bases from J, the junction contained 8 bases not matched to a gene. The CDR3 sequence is CASSYSPTSGDQQYF. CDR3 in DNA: TGTGCCAGCAGTTACTCCCCGACTAGCGGGGATCAGCAGTACTTC.

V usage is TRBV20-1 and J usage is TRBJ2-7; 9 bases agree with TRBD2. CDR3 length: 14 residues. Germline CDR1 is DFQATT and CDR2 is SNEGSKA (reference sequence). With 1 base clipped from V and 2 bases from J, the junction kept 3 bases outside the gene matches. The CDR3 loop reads CSARGLAETYEQYF. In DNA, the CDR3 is TGCAGTGCTAGAGGACTAGCGGAAACCTACGAGCAGTACTTC.

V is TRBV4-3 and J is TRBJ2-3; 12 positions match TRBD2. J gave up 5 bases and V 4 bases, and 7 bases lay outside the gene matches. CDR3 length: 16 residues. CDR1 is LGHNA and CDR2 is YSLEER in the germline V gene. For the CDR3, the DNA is TGCGCCAGCAGCCGAGATCCGGGACTAGCGGGAGATACGCAGTATTTT. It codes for CASSRDPGLAGDTQYF.